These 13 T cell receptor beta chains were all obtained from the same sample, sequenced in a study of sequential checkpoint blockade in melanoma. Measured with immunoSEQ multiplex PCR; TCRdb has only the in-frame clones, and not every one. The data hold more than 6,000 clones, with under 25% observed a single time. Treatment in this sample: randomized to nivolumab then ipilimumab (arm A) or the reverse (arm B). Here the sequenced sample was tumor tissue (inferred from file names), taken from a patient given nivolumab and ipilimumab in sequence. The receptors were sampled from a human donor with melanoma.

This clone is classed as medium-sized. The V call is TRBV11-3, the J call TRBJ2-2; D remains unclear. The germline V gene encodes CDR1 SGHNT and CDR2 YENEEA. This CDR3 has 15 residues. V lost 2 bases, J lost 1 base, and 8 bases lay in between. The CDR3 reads CASSLQALNTGELFF. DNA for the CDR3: TGTGCCAGCAGCTTACAGGCGCTGAACACCGGGGAGCTGTTTTTT.

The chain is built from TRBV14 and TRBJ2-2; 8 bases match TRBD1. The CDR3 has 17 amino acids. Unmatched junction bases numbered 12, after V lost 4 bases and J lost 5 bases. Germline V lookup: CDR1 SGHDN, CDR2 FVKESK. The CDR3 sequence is CASSPYRTGTLTGELFF. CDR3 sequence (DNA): TGTGCCAGCAGCCCATATCGGACAGGGACGCTTACCGGGGAGCTGTTTTTT.

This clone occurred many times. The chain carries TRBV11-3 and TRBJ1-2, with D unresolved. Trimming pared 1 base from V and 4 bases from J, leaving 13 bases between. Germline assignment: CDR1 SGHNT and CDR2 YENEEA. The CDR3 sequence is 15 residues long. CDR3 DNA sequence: TGTGCCAGCAGCTTAGGTGATGGCAGGACCTATGGCTACACCTTC. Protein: CASSLGDGRTYGYTF.

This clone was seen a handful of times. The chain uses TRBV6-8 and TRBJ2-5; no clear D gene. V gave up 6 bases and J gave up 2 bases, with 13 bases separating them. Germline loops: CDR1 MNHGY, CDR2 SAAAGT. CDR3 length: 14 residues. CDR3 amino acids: CASSPGVFQETQYF. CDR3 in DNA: TGTGCCAGCAGCCCAGGCGTCTTTCAAGAGACCCAGTACTTC.

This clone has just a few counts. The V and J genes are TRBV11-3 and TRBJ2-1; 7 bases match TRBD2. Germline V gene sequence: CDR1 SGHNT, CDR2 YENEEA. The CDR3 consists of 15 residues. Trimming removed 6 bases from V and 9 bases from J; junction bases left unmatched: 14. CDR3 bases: TGTGCCAGCAGTGAGGGCGGGAGAACACACGGTGAGCAGTTCTTC. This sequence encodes CASSEGGRTHGEQFF.

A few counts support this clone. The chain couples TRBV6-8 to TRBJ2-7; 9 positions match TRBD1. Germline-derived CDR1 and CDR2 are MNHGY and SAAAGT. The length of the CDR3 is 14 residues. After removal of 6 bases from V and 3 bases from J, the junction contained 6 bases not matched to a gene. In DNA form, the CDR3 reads TGTGCCAGCAGACTGGGGACAGGGTACTACGAGCAGTACTTC. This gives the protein CASRLGTGYYEQYF.

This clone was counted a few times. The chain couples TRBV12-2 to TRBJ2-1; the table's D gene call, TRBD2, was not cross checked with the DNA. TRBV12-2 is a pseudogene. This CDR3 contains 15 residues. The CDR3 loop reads CANGLAGKKIDEQFF. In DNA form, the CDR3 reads TGTGCCAACGGACTAGCGGGAAAAAAAATCGATGAGCAGTTCTTC.

The CDR3 reads CSVDVPIGGYTF. The CDR3, as DNA: TGCAGCGTTGACGTCCCAATTGGAGGCTACACCTTC. V is TRBV29-1 and J is TRBJ1-2; D gene ambiguous. V lost 3 bases and J lost 8, with 13 bases in between. CDR3 length: 12 residues. CDR1 SQVTM and CDR2 ANQGSEA come from the germline V gene.

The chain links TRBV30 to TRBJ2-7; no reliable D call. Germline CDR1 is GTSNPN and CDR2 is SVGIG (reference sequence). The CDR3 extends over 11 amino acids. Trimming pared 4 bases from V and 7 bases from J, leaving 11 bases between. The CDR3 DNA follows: TGTGCCTGGACCCAAAGACGTGAGCAGTACTTC. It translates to CAWTQRREQYF.

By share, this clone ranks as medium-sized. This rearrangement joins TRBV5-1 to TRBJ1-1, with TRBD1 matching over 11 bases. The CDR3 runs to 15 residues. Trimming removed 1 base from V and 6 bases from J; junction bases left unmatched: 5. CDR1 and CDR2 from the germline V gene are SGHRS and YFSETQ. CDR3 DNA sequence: TGCGCCAGCAGCTTGAAGGGACAGGGGGGCGCTGAAGCTTTCTTT. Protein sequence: CASSLKGQGGAEAFF. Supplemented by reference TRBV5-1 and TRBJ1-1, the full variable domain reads KAGVTQTPRYLIKTRGQQVTLSCSPISGHRSVSWYQQTPGQGLQFLFEYFSETQRNKGNFPGRFSGRQFSNSRSEMNVSTLELGDSALYLCASSLKGQGGAEAFFGQGTRLTVV.

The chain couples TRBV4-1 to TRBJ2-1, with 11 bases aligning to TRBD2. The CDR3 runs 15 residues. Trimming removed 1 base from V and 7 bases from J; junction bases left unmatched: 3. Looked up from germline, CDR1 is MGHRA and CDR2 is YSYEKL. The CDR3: CASSQGTSGWNEQFF. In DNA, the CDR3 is TGCGCCAGCAGCCAAGGGACTAGCGGGTGGAATGAGCAGTTCTTC.

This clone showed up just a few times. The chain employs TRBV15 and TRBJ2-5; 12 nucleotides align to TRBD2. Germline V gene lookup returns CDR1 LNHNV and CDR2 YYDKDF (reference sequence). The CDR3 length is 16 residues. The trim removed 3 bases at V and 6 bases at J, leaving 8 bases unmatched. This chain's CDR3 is CATSSVRTSGEKTQYF. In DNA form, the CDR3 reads TGTGCCACCAGCAGTGTTCGGACTAGCGGGGAAAAGACCCAGTACTTC.

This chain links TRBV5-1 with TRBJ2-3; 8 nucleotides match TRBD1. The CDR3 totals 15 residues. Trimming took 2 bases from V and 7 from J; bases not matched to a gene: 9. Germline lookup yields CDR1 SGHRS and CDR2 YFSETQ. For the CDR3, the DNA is TGCGCCAGCAGCTTAGGAGGACAGGGTGGAAATACGCAGTATTTT. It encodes CASSLGGQGGNTQYF.